This passage covers 28 T cell receptor beta chains from one sample sequenced in a study of blood T cell repertoires in COVID-19. Clones were sequenced by immunoSEQ multiplex PCR, and TCRdb holds only the in-frame ones, with some missing. The table shows 50,000 to 55,000 clones, with roughly 84% occurring only once. Sequenced material: peripheral blood. The source is a human donor with active COVID-19. The donor label of this sample is uncertain.

The chain links TRBV7-2 to TRBJ2-1; 9 nucleotides align to TRBD2. The length of the CDR3 is 15 residues. The V gene end was trimmed by 1 base and the J gene end by 6 bases; junction bases not matched to a gene: 4. Germline CDR1 and CDR2: SGHTA and FQGNSA. CDR3 amino acids: CASSLVAGVLNEQFF. In DNA form, the CDR3 reads TGTGCCAGCAGCTTAGTAGCGGGGGTTCTCAATGAGCAGTTCTTC.

The chain couples TRBV2 to TRBJ2-5; 11 bases align to TRBD2. This CDR3 is built from 19 residues. The ends lost 3 bases at V and 5 bases at J; junction bases unmatched: 17. Germline values: CDR1 SNHLY, CDR2 FYNNEI. CDR3 sequence: CASSDRLAGGLNLWETQYF. In DNA form, the CDR3 reads TGTGCCAGCAGTGATAGGCTAGCGGGGGGCCTTAATCTTTGGGAGACCCAGTACTTC.

The chain joins TRBV6-2 or TRBV6-3 to TRBJ2-7; 10 bases fit TRBD1. Germline V CDR1 and CDR2: MNHEY, SVGEGT. The CDR3 length is 17 residues. The V and J ends lost 4 bases and 0 bases, in that order; junction bases with no gene match: 9. The CDR3 reads CASSWPRTGGFSYEQYF. The CDR3, as DNA: TGTGCCAGCAGTTGGCCCCGGACAGGGGGTTTCTCCTACGAGCAGTACTTC.

The V and J genes are TRBV5-1 and TRBJ2-1; 14 bases are shared with TRBD2. V lost 4 bases to trimming and J lost 8 bases; unmatched junction nucleotides: 5. The CDR3 is made up of 15 amino acids. Germline loops: CDR1 SGHRS, CDR2 YFSETQ. In nucleotides, the CDR3 is TGCGCCAGCAGCGCAAGACTAGCGGGGGGGCATGAGCAGTTCTTC. This gives the protein CASSARLAGGHEQFF.

Details on this clone: A junction end diverges from the germline sequence, so it may reflect a read error. The CDR3 nucleotides are TGTGCCAGCTCCCCACTCGGACAGGGCTCTTACAATGAGCAGTTCTTC. Amino acid sequence: CASSPLGQGSYNEQFF. The J gene is TRBJ2-1, the V gene TRBV18, with TRBD1 identical over 8 bases. Looked up from germline, CDR1 is KGHSH and CDR2 is LQKENI. This CDR3 is built from 16 residues.

This clone has only one observation. The CDR3 loop is CASSTGTGAYGYTF. The CDR3 DNA reads as TGTGCCAGCAGCACCGGGACAGGGGCCTATGGCTACACCTTC. The chain recombines TRBV14 with TRBJ1-2; TRBD1 matches at 10 bases. The CDR3 spans 14 residues. Germline loops: CDR1 SGHDN, CDR2 FVKESK. Unmatched junction bases numbered 4, after V lost 5 bases and J lost 4 bases.

The chain carries TRBV7-2 and TRBJ1-2; TRBD1 agrees at 7 bases. Germline-derived CDR1 and CDR2 are SGHTA and FQGNSA. This CDR3 is 12 amino acids long. After removal of 5 bases from V and 8 bases from J, the junction contained 5 bases not matched to a gene. The CDR3 loop reads CASSPDREGYTF. In DNA, the CDR3 is TGTGCCAGCAGCCCCGACAGGGAAGGCTACACCTTC.

The chain combines TRBV5-5 with TRBJ2-6, with TRBD2 as a possible D gene (6 bases). Germline assignment: CDR1 SGHKS and CDR2 YYEKEE (reference sequence). The CDR3 sequence is 16 residues long. V lost 1 base, J lost 0 bases, and 8 bases lay in between. CDR3 protein: CASSLLGGSGANVLTF. The CDR3 region has the DNA TGTGCCAGCAGCTTGTTGGGGGGCTCTGGGGCCAACGTCCTGACTTTC. Full variable domain (missing parts from reference TRBV5-5 and TRBJ2-6): DAGVTQSPTHLIKTRGQQVTLRCSPISGHKSVSWYQQVLGQGPQFIFQYYEKEERGRGNFPDRFSARQFPNYSSELNVNALLLGDSALYLCASSLLGGSGANVLTFGAGSRLTVL.

Comments on this clone: In the same sample, other DNA sequences code for this CDR3. The chain combines TRBV3-1 (or the pseudogene TRBV3-2) with TRBJ2-1; TRBD1 might be the D (6 bases). Trimming cost V 6 bases and J 8 bases, with 8 bases left between them. The CDR3 spans 11 residues. CDR1 and CDR2 (germline): LGHDT, YNNKEL (reference sequence). CDR3 DNA: TGTGCCAGCAGGGGGGCGGATGAGCAGTTCTTC. This codes for CASRGADEQFF.

This clone was seen a handful of times. This sequence joins TRBV5-5 and TRBJ1-5; the D is unclear. The CDR3 is made up of 15 amino acids. Trimming took 0 bases from V and 3 from J, leaving 10 bases between them. Per germline, CDR1 SGHKS and CDR2 YYEKEE (reference sequence). CDR3 in amino acids: CASSLEFRSNQPQHF. CDR3 in DNA: TGTGCCAGCAGCTTGGAGTTCAGGTCCAATCAGCCCCAGCATTTT.

The chain uses TRBV4-2 and TRBJ1-6; maybe TRBD1 (5 bases). The germline V gene has CDR1 LGHNA and CDR2 YNFKEQ. This CDR3 region has 15 residues. V was cut by 1 base and J by 5 bases, with 9 bases left in between. CDR3: CASSQVARDNSPLHF. The CDR3 bases are TGTGCCAGCAGCCAAGTCGCCAGGGATAATTCACCCCTCCACTTT.

The chain carries TRBV11-3 and TRBJ2-1, with 15 bases aligning to TRBD2. V shed 5 bases and J 12 bases; nucleotides not matched to a gene: 2. CDR3 length equals 13 residues. The germline CDR1 and CDR2 sequences are SGHNT and YENEEA. The CDR3 coding sequence is TGTGCCAGCAGCATGGGACTAGCGGGGGGGCAGTTCTTC. The encoded protein is CASSMGLAGGQFF.

Sample share makes this clone medium-sized. The chain links TRBV19 to TRBJ1-2, with TRBD1 matching over 8 bases. V lost 1 base and J lost 7; bases outside the gene matches: 5. The CDR3 spans 14 residues. Germline-derived CDR1 and CDR2 are LNHDA and SQIVND (reference sequence). CDR3 sequence (DNA): TGTGCCAGTAGTATAGGGCAGGGGGCCGGTGGCTACACCTTC. Translation: CASSIGQGAGGYTF.

V is TRBV3-1 (or the pseudogene TRBV3-2) and J is TRBJ2-5, with 12 positions matching TRBD2. Germline CDR1 LGHDT, CDR2 YNNKEL (reference sequence). V was pared by 0 bases and J by 4 bases, with 9 bases of the junction left unmatched. The CDR3 loop spans 18 amino acids. As DNA, the CDR3 is TGTGCCAGCAGCCAAGAGAGTGCCCTAGCGGGGGGGCCAGAGACCCAGTACTTC. This sequence encodes CASSQESALAGGPETQYF.

This chain connects TRBV7-9 to TRBJ2-2, with D possibly TRBD1 on 5 matching bases. Per the germline V gene, CDR1 is SEHNR and CDR2 is FQNEAQ (reference sequence). V shed 6 bases and J shed 3 bases, with 11 bases lying between them. The CDR3 covers 14 residues. CDR3 DNA: TGTGCCAGCAGGGACCAGGGATACACCGGGGAGCTGTTTTTT. This gives the protein CASRDQGYTGELFF.

This clone was seen just once. This chain links TRBV5-5 with TRBJ2-7; unclear D gene. CDR1 is SGHKS, CDR2 YYEKEE, per germline (reference sequence). This CDR3 spans 13 amino acids. V lost 4 bases to trimming and J lost 7 bases, with 15 bases between them. In DNA form, the CDR3 reads TGTGCCAGCAGCCTCGGGTTCGGTACGGAGCAGTACTTC. Translated, it gives CASSLGFGTEQYF.

The V gene is TRBV5-8, the J gene TRBJ2-1; 16 bases fit TRBD2. Germline-derived CDR1 and CDR2 are SGHTS and YDEGEE. V shed 4 bases, J shed 4 bases, and the junction held 8 bases outside the gene matches. CDR3 length: 18 residues. The CDR3 sequence: CASSQGLAGGPVYNEQFF. DNA for the CDR3: TGTGCCAGCAGCCAGGGACTAGCGGGGGGGCCTGTTTACAATGAGCAGTTCTTC.

The chain has TRBV9 and TRBJ2-3, with 16 nucleotides matching TRBD2. V shed 8 bases, J shed 5 bases, and the junction held 8 bases outside the gene matches. Germline values: CDR1 SGDLS, CDR2 YYNGEE. This CDR3 contains 16 residues. CDR3 bases: TGTGCCAGTGACGGGACTAGCGGGGGGGCAATAGATACGCAGTATTTT. Its translation is CASDGTSGGAIDTQYF.

The V and J genes are TRBV12-3 or TRBV12-4 and TRBJ2-3, with D tentatively TRBD1 (5 bases). Trimming cost V 1 base and J 9 bases, with 8 bases left between them. This CDR3 contains 12 residues. The DNA of the CDR3 is TGTGCCAGCAGTTTAGGGACAAGGACGCAGTATTTT. Its protein product is CASSLGTRTQYF.

The chain carries TRBV6-1 and TRBJ1-5; 7 positions agree with TRBD1. The CDR3 totals 17 residues. With 3 bases clipped from V and 4 bases from J, the junction kept 12 bases outside the gene matches. Germline V gene sequence: CDR1 MNHNS, CDR2 SASEGT. CDR3 sequence reads: CASSEETGRGINQPQHF. CDR3 bases: TGTGCCAGCAGTGAGGAGACAGGCAGGGGGATAAATCAGCCCCAGCATTTT.

J is TRBJ1-1 and V is TRBV11-1; D gene ambiguous. CDR3 length equals 13 residues. Trimming pared 5 bases from V and 6 bases from J, leaving 13 bases between. The germline V gene has CDR1 SGHAT and CDR2 FQDESV (reference sequence). The CDR3 DNA reads as TGTGCCAGCAGCCCTGCAGTATTCGCTGAAGCTTTCTTT. Its protein is CASSPAVFAEAFF.

The chain recombines TRBV18 with TRBJ2-3; TRBD2 aligns across 14 bases. The germline V gene has CDR1 KGHSH and CDR2 LQKENI. J gave up 3 bases and V 6 bases, and 11 bases lay outside the gene matches. There are 18 residues in the CDR3. DNA of the CDR3: TGTGCCAGCTCGACGACTAGCGGGGGGGCCGTAGGGACAGATACGCAGTATTTT. The encoded protein is CASSTTSGGAVGTDTQYF. Full variable domain (remainder filled in from reference TRBV18 and TRBJ2-3): NAGVMQNPRHLVRRRGQEARLRCSPMKGHSHVYWYRQLPEEGLKFMVYLQKENIIDESGMPKERFSAEFPKEGPSILRIQQVVRGDSAAYFCASSTTSGGAVGTDTQYFGPGTRLTVL.

The chain carries TRBV29-1 and TRBJ1-3; 8 bases align to TRBD1. Germline V gives CDR1 SQVTM, CDR2 ANQGSEA. With 8 bases clipped from V and 4 bases from J, the junction kept 13 bases outside the gene matches. The CDR3 extends over 15 amino acids. CDR3 amino acids: CSYIGQGKDGNTIYF. In DNA, the CDR3 is TGCAGCTATATTGGACAGGGAAAAGACGGAAACACCATATATTTT. Full variable domain (missing parts from reference TRBV29-1 and TRBJ1-3): SAVISQKPSRDICQRGTSLTIQCQVDSQVTMMFWYRQQPGQSLTLIATANQGSEATYESGFVIDKFPISRPNLTFSTLTVSNMSPEDSSIYLCSYIGQGKDGNTIYFGEGSWLTVV.

This chain connects TRBV20-1 to TRBJ2-7; D not certain. V was shortened by 3 bases and J by 4 bases, with 13 bases between the two germline ends. This CDR3 region has 13 residues. Germline V gene lookup returns CDR1 DFQATT and CDR2 SNEGSKA (reference sequence). The CDR3 DNA reads TGCAGTGCTAGTTCCACCACACATTACGAGCAGTACTTC. It is translated as CSASSTTHYEQYF.

The V and J genes are TRBV6-5 and TRBJ2-7, with D tentatively TRBD2 (6 bases). The CDR3 contains 12 residues. Germline CDR1 is MNHEY and CDR2 is SVGAGI. Trimming stripped 8 bases from V and 8 bases from J, with 16 bases between. CDR3 amino acids: CASGGTARQQYF. As DNA, the CDR3 is TGTGCCAGCGGAGGGACGGCACGGCAGCAGTACTTC.

The CDR3 loop reads CASKDRSYGYTF. The CDR3, as DNA: TGTGCCAGCAAAGACAGGTCGTATGGCTACACCTTC. This rearrangement joins TRBV12-3 or TRBV12-4 to TRBJ1-2; tentative D call: TRBD1 (6 bases). The CDR3 has 12 residues. V lost 7 bases, J lost 5 bases, and 11 bases lay in between.

About this clone itself: A junction end diverges from the germline sequence, so it may reflect a read error. In DNA form, the CDR3 reads TGTGCCAGCAGAGGGACAGGAGTTCGGGCCCCCGGGAGGAACGCTGAAGCTTTCTTT. As protein: CASRGTGVRAPGRNAEAFF. The chain uses TRBV27 and TRBJ1-1; TRBD1 matches 8 bases. The CDR3 consists of 19 residues. The germline V gene has CDR1 MNHEY and CDR2 SMNVEV (reference sequence).

This clone was found a few times. The J gene is TRBJ2-3, the V gene TRBV6-4; tentatively, D is TRBD1 (5 bases). Trimming shortened V by 4 bases and J by 0 bases, and 14 bases separated the two germline ends. CDR1 is MRHNA, CDR2 SNTAGT, per germline. This CDR3 spans 16 amino acids. Here the CDR3 DNA reads TGTGCCAGCAGTGGTGGACAAAGTTCTAGCACAGATACGCAGTATTTT. The encoded protein is CASSGGQSSSTDTQYF.